The 30 T cell receptor beta chains presented below share a single source sample, sequenced in a study of T-cell reconstitution after alpha-beta-depleted transplantation in children. As it was prepared, the TCRbeta library received unique molecular identifiers. TCRdb called the PCR reads again in MiXCR, with one record for every CDR3 protein. The data show 500,000 or so distinct CDR3 sequences, roughly 10% seen once. The source was PBMCs, mostly from graft donor cells, collected 180 days after TCRalphabeta/CD19-depleted stem cell transplant. The receptor set was obtained from a female patient younger than 10 who had a stem cell transplant for aplastic anemia, so the T cells may come from the graft donor.

This clonotype was detected ten times or more. The chain joins TRBV29-1 to TRBJ2-3; TRBD1 matches 10 bases. The germline gives CDR1 SQVTM, CDR2 ANQGSEA. Unmatched junction bases numbered 4, after V lost 3 bases and J lost 4 bases. The CDR3 is 14 amino acids. CDR3 coding DNA: TGCAGCGTTGAGTTAGGACAGGGGGCAGATACGCAGTATTTT. Amino acid sequence: CSVELGQGADTQYF.

This sequence joins TRBV11-1 and TRBJ2-1, with TRBD1 matching 10 bases. CDR1 is SGHAT, CDR2 FQDESV, per germline (reference sequence). The ends lost 2 bases at V and 4 bases at J; junction bases unmatched: 5. The CDR3 spans 16 residues. The CDR3 DNA sequence: TGTGCCAGCAGCTTAAGGACAGGGGGACAATACAATGAGCAGTTCTTC. It translates to CASSLRTGGQYNEQFF. Together with reference TRBV11-1 and TRBJ2-1, the CDR3 gives the full variable domain: EAEVAQSPRYKITEKSQAVAFWCDPISGHATLYWYRQILGQGPELLVQFQDESVVDDSQLPKDRFSAERLKGVDSTLKIQPAELGDSAMYLCASSLRTGGQYNEQFFGPGTRLTVL.

The gene calls are TRBV10-3 and TRBJ2-2; no firm D call. V lost 1 base to trimming and J lost 6 bases, with 3 bases between them. CDR1 and CDR2 (germline): ENHRY, SYGVKD. This CDR3 spans 12 amino acids. CDR3 DNA: TGTGCCATCAGTGAGTGGGCCGGGGAGCTGTTTTTT. Residues: CAISEWAGELFF.

The chain combines TRBV29-1 with TRBJ2-7; tentatively, D is TRBD1 (5 bases). The CDR3 is made up of 13 amino acids. The germline CDR1 and CDR2 sequences are SQVTM and ANQGSEA. Trimming removed 4 bases from V and 2 bases from J, with 12 bases in between. Here the CDR3 DNA reads TGCAGCGTTGGGGCAGGGCTTCCCTACGAGCAGTACTTC. As protein: CSVGAGLPYEQYF.

This clonotype was found a few times. The chain carries TRBV18 and TRBJ2-7, with D hard to call. Trimming removed 4 bases at V and 2 bases at J, with 12 bases between. The germline V gene encodes CDR1 KGHSH and CDR2 LQKENI. The CDR3 contains 14 residues. The CDR3 is CASSQPQGPYEQYF. CDR3 bases: TGTGCCAGCTCACAGCCCCAAGGACCCTACGAGCAGTACTTC.

Only a few counts were recorded for this clonotype. The chain uses TRBV6-2 or TRBV6-3 and TRBJ2-3; D gene ambiguous. Germline V gives CDR1 MNHEY, CDR2 SVGEGT. The germline V and J ends were trimmed by 2 bases and 7 bases, with 10 bases remaining between them. The CDR3 runs to 13 residues. The DNA for the CDR3 is TGTGCCAGCAGTTACCAAACTATTAATACGCAGTATTTT. Protein sequence: CASSYQTINTQYF.

Ten or more counts support this clonotype. This sequence joins TRBV10-3 and TRBJ2-7, with D unresolved. Trimming shortened V by 4 bases and J by 2 bases, and 9 bases separated the two germline ends. The CDR3 is 13 residues long. CDR1 ENHRY and CDR2 SYGVKD come from the germline V gene. The CDR3 sequence is CAISGYRAYEQYF. The DNA for the CDR3 is TGTGCCATCAGTGGATACAGAGCCTACGAGCAGTACTTC.

V gene TRBV5-1 combines with J gene TRBJ2-2; the D is unclear. Germline loops: CDR1 SGHRS, CDR2 YFSETQ. V was shortened by 0 bases and J by 3 bases, with 9 bases between the two germline ends. This CDR3 has 15 amino acids. For the CDR3, the DNA is TGCGCCAGCAGCTTGGTAGCCATTGACACCGGGGAGCTGTTTTTT. Translated: CASSLVAIDTGELFF.

This clonotype has more than one count but fewer than ten. The chain has TRBV20-1 and TRBJ2-7, with a possible D match to TRBD2 (6 bases). The CDR3 has 14 amino acids. Germline V gene data show CDR1 as DFQATT and CDR2 as SNEGSKA (reference sequence). The V end lost 3 bases, the J end lost 4 bases, and 16 bases lay between the germline ends. The CDR3 is CSARGGGPAYEQYF. CDR3 bases: TGCAGTGCTAGGGGGGGTGGGCCCGCGTACGAGCAGTACTTC.

The chain employs TRBV20-1 and TRBJ2-7; D call uncertain. V was cut by 5 bases and J by 2 bases, with 10 bases left in between. Germline CDR1 DFQATT, CDR2 SNEGSKA (reference sequence). The CDR3 has 12 amino acids. Here the CDR3 DNA reads TGCAGTGCTCCCGCCGAAGCCTACGAGCAGTACTTC. Amino acids: CSAPAEAYEQYF.

This sequence joins TRBV7-2 and TRBJ2-1; D perhaps matches TRBD2 (5 bases). The V gene's germline CDR1 is SGHTA and CDR2 FQGNSA. This CDR3 has 16 residues. The V gene lost 5 bases and the J gene lost 2 bases, with 16 bases spanning the gap. Written as DNA, the CDR3 is TGTGCCAGCAGCGCGCCTGGGCGGGCCGCCTACAATGAGCAGTTCTTC. Its protein is CASSAPGRAAYNEQFF.

Ten or more counts support this clonotype. The chain uses TRBV10-3 and TRBJ2-5; 8 bases agree with TRBD1. The CDR3 contains 14 residues. Per the germline V gene, CDR1 is ENHRY and CDR2 is SYGVKD. V shed 11 bases, J shed 1 base, and the junction held 9 bases outside the gene matches. The CDR3 DNA reads as TGTGCCCTAAATCGAGACAGGGGCCAAGAGACCCAGTACTTC. It codes for CALNRDRGQETQYF.

Ten or more counts support this clonotype. V gene TRBV5-1 combines with J gene TRBJ2-6; 7 bases fit TRBD1. This CDR3 spans 17 amino acids. The junction had 3 bases not matched to a gene; V was cut back by 0 bases and J by 0 bases. Germline V gene sequence: CDR1 SGHRS, CDR2 YFSETQ. CDR3 DNA sequence: TGCGCCAGCAGCTTGGTGGGACAGCCCTCTGGGGCCAACGTCCTGACTTTC. This encodes CASSLVGQPSGANVLTF.

V usage is TRBV7-2 and J usage is TRBJ2-1; 13 positions match TRBD2. Germline CDR1 and CDR2: SGHTA and FQGNSA. Unmatched junction bases numbered 8, after V lost 5 bases and J lost 10 bases. The CDR3 runs to 15 residues. In nucleotides, the CDR3 is TGTGCCAGCAGCCTTACTAGCGGGAGGGCCAGGGAGCAGTTCTTC. Translating it yields CASSLTSGRAREQFF.

The rearrangement uses TRBV9 and TRBJ2-7; the D gene could be TRBD1 or TRBD2 (5 bases each). Looked up from germline, CDR1 is SGDLS and CDR2 is YYNGEE. V was shortened by 0 bases and J by 4 bases, with 14 bases between the two germline ends. The CDR3 runs to 15 residues. CDR3 coding DNA: TGTGCCAGCAGCGTAGCCGGGACCACAAGTTACGAGCAGTACTTC. The encoded protein is CASSVAGTTSYEQYF.

This chain uses TRBV18 with TRBJ2-7; unclear D gene. Trimming pared 3 bases from V and 3 bases from J, leaving 12 bases between. CDR1 is KGHSH, CDR2 LQKENI, per germline. The CDR3 extends over 14 amino acids. CDR3 in DNA: TGTGCCAGCTCACCCCTAGACAAGGGCTACGAGCAGTACGTC. This sequence encodes CASSPLDKGYEQYV.

The V gene is TRBV3-1, the J gene TRBJ2-5, with D possibly called TRBD1 or TRBD2 (5 bases each). The CDR3 runs 14 residues. V lost 8 bases and J 5 bases, leaving 18 bases between the germline ends. CDR1 and CDR2 from the germline V gene are LGHDT and YNNKEL (reference sequence). CDR3 sequence (DNA): TGTGCCAGCGGGGGAACTAGGGACCGGGAGACCCAGTACTTC. It specifies CASGGTRDRETQYF.

V and J are TRBV5-1 and TRBJ1-2; D is ambiguous. Per the germline V gene, CDR1 is SGHRS and CDR2 is YFSETQ. The CDR3 is 17 amino acids. With 1 base removed from V and 1 base from J, the gap between germline ends came to 17 bases. Here the CDR3 DNA reads TGCGCCAGCAGCTTGTTTGGCTTTGTGGGGAATAACTATGGCTACACCTTC. Its translation: CASSLFGFVGNNYGYTF.

This clonotype was seen only a few times. Here the CDR3 reads CASSLAGGTPTEAFF. The CDR3 DNA sequence: TGTGCCAGCAGCTTAGCCGGCGGAACACCCACTGAAGCTTTCTTT. The chain joins TRBV7-2 to TRBJ1-1; D remains ambiguous. The germline gives CDR1 SGHTA, CDR2 FQGNSA. The V end lost 0 bases, the J end lost 4 bases, and 12 bases lay between the germline ends. This CDR3 region has 15 residues.

This clonotype was seen more than once but under ten times. The chain employs TRBV6-2 or TRBV6-3 and TRBJ2-7; D gene ambiguous. The V and J ends lost 2 bases and 1 base respectively, with 12 bases between them. The CDR3 runs to 15 residues. Germline assignment: CDR1 MNHEY and CDR2 SVGEGT. Here the CDR3 reads CASSYRGETSYEQYF. The CDR3 nucleotides read TGTGCCAGCAGTTACCGCGGCGAGACGTCCTACGAGCAGTACTTC.

V usage is TRBV4-3 and J usage is TRBJ2-7; no reliable D call. The CDR3 loop spans 14 amino acids. V lost 1 base to trimming and J lost 2 bases, with 9 bases between them. Per the germline V gene, CDR1 is LGHNA and CDR2 is YSLEER. The CDR3 loop is CASSQAGAAYEQYV. Here the CDR3 DNA reads TGCGCCAGCAGCCAAGCCGGAGCCGCCTACGAGCAGTACGTC.

This clonotype was observed at least ten times. The rearrangement uses TRBV5-1 and TRBJ2-1; 10 bases line up with TRBD2. The ends lost 0 bases at V and 6 bases at J; junction bases unmatched: 3. CDR1 is SGHRS and CDR2 is YFSETQ in the germline V gene. CDR3 length: 15 residues. The CDR3 protein is CASSLASGRVNEQFF. In DNA, the CDR3 is TGCGCCAGCAGCTTGGCTAGCGGGAGAGTCAATGAGCAGTTCTTC.

This clonotype occurred a few times. This rearrangement joins TRBV6-2 or TRBV6-3 to TRBJ2-7; tentatively, D is TRBD2 (5 bases). The germline V gene has CDR1 MNHEY and CDR2 SVGEGT. The CDR3 is 15 residues long. Trimming stripped 3 bases from V and 6 bases from J, with 18 bases between. The CDR3 nucleotides are TGTGCCAGCAGTTATTCGTGGGAGAAGAGGCGCGAGCAGTACTTC. Translated, it gives CASSYSWEKRREQYF.

This clonotype was detected a few times. The chain is built from TRBV6-2 or TRBV6-3 and TRBJ1-1, with D unresolved. CDR1 and CDR2 (germline): MNHEY, SVGEGT. The CDR3 length is 13 residues. V shed 2 bases and J shed 6 bases, with 10 bases lying between them. The CDR3 coding sequence is TGTGCCAGCAGTTACGGGTCGGTCGCTGAAGCTTTCTTT. It is translated as CASSYGSVAEAFF.

The chain employs TRBV29-1 and TRBJ1-1; maybe TRBD1 (6 bases). The CDR3 has 13 amino acids. V lost 2 bases and J 4 bases, leaving 11 bases between the germline ends. Germline V gene lookup returns CDR1 SQVTM and CDR2 ANQGSEA. CDR3 protein: CSVERGAFTEAFF. CDR3 sequence (DNA): TGCAGCGTTGAACGGGGGGCCTTCACTGAAGCTTTCTTT.

J is TRBJ2-3 and V is TRBV4-3, with D maybe TRBD2 (6 bases). This CDR3 has 16 amino acids. V was cut by 0 bases and J by 2 bases, with 12 bases left in between. Germline V gives CDR1 LGHNA, CDR2 YSLEER. DNA for the CDR3: TGCGCCAGCAGCCAAGACTACGCGGGGTACACAGATACGCAGTATTTT. It encodes CASSQDYAGYTDTQYF.

The genes are TRBV12-3 or TRBV12-4 and TRBJ2-4; TRBD1 matches at 8 bases. The length of the CDR3 is 14 residues. With V trimmed by 5 bases and J by 9 bases, 9 bases remained unmatched. In nucleotides, the CDR3 is TGTGCCAGCAGTCCGGGACAGGCCCAAGGCATTCAGTACTTC. This encodes CASSPGQAQGIQYF.

This clonotype has more than one count but fewer than ten. V gene TRBV7-2 combines with J gene TRBJ2-3, with D uncertain. The ends were cut back, 5 bases at V and 0 bases at J, with 15 bases in the middle. CDR1 and CDR2 from the germline V gene are SGHTA and FQGNSA. This CDR3 spans 16 amino acids. CDR3 region: CASSLHGAMSTDTQYF. DNA for the CDR3: TGTGCCAGCAGCCTCCACGGCGCTATGAGCACAGATACGCAGTATTTT.

The chain couples TRBV6-1 to TRBJ2-1, with 14 bases fitting TRBD2. The length of the CDR3 is 15 residues. V dropped 6 bases and J dropped 12; count of bases not matched to a gene: 10. Germline loops: CDR1 MNHNS, CDR2 SASEGT. The DNA for the CDR3 is TGTGCCAGCAGACCCGGGACTAGCGGGAGTCGGGGGCAGTTCTTC. This sequence encodes CASRPGTSGSRGQFF.

The rearrangement links TRBV9 to TRBJ1-5, with D possibly being TRBD1 (6 bases). This CDR3 is 17 amino acids long. Germline values: CDR1 SGDLS, CDR2 YYNGEE. Trimming took off 4 bases at V and 0 bases at J, with 17 bases between the two ends. The CDR3 DNA reads TGTGCCAGCAGCTCCTATACAGGGAAGGATAGCAATCAGCCCCAGCATTTT. Protein product: CASSSYTGKDSNQPQHF.